A single sample is the source of the 24 T cell receptor beta chains below, sequenced in a study of cytomegalovirus exposure and HLA in healthy donors (TCRdb year 2017). The library was obtained by the immunoSEQ multiplex PCR assay. A mixture of 60 forward primers for TCR Vbeta segments and 13 reverse primers for TCR Jbeta segments was used in the multiplex PCR. Here the immuneACCESS table is served through TCRdb, limited to in-frame sequences with V and J called. Missing clones are a known gap in these copies; in checked studies unresolved V genes cover under half, and the rest lacks a known reason. This sample holds fewer than 150,000 clones; around 83% were observed only once. The ten most abundant clones make up 6.7% of the sample. What was sequenced was PBMCs. The receptors here all came from a woman in her thirties in good health and CMV-seropositive.

This chain links TRBV7-8 with TRBJ2-1; D perhaps matches TRBD2 (7 bases). V lost 5 bases, J lost 0 bases, and 14 bases lay in between. CDR3 length equals 16 residues. Germline-derived CDR1 and CDR2 are SGHVS and FQNEAQ. The CDR3 DNA reads TGTGCCAGCAGCCCCGGGAGGACAGACTCCTACAATGAGCAGTTCTTC. It codes for CASSPGRTDSYNEQFF. Based on the CDR3 plus reference TRBV7-8 and TRBJ2-1, the full variable domain is GAGVSQSPRYKVAKRGQDVALRCDPISGHVSLFWYQQALGQGPEFLTYFQNEAQLDKSGLPSDRFFAERPEGSVSTLKIQRTQQEDSAVYLCASSPGRTDSYNEQFFGPGTRLTVL.

A note on this clone: Other DNA sequences in the same sample also yield this CDR3. The chain is built from TRBV28 and TRBJ2-7; a possible D gene is TRBD1 (6 bases). The CDR3 extends over 11 amino acids. The germline gives CDR1 MDHEN, CDR2 SYDVKM. V gave up 2 bases and J gave up 7 bases, with 6 bases separating them. CDR3 in amino acids: CASSLRGEQYF. The CDR3 nucleotides are TGTGCCAGCAGTTTAAGGGGGGAGCAGTACTTC.

This clone was detected only once. This chain links TRBV6-6 with TRBJ2-7, with TRBD2 matching 11 bases. CDR1 MNHNY and CDR2 SVGAGI come from the germline V gene (reference sequence). The ends lost 7 bases at V and 13 bases at J; junction bases unmatched: 9. CDR3 length: 12 amino acids. DNA of the CDR3: TGTGCCAGCAAGCAGACTAGCGGGGTCCCTTACTTC. Protein product: CASKQTSGVPYF.

The chain employs TRBV7-6 and TRBJ2-1; 14 bases match TRBD2. The CDR3 is 16 residues long. Germline CDR1 SGHVS, CDR2 FNYEAQ. The V gene end was trimmed by 7 bases and the J gene end by 8 bases; junction bases not matched to a gene: 10. CDR3 bases: TGTGCCAGCAACTCGAGGGGGACTAGCGGGAGCGATGAGCAGTTCTTC. This encodes CASNSRGTSGSDEQFF. Looking up the rest from reference TRBV7-6 and TRBJ2-1 gives the full variable domain: GAGVSQSPRYKVTKRGQDVALRCDPISGHVSLYWYRQALGQGPEFLTYFNYEAQQDKSGLPNDRFSAERPEGSISTLTIQRTEQRDSAMYRCASNSRGTSGSDEQFFGPGTRLTVL.

This chain joins TRBV7-6 and TRBJ1-3; maybe TRBD1 (6 bases). V was pared by 1 base and J by 0 bases, with 10 bases between. The CDR3 totals 16 residues. Germline V gives CDR1 SGHVS, CDR2 FNYEAQ. The chain's CDR3 is CASSLGDTFSGNTIYF. Written as DNA, the CDR3 is TGTGCCAGCAGCTTAGGGGACACCTTCTCTGGAAACACCATATATTTT.

The V gene is TRBV11-2, the J gene TRBJ2-5; 10 bases agree with TRBD2. CDR1 and CDR2 from the germline V gene are SGHAT and FQNNGV. This CDR3 spans 14 amino acids. The junction had 3 bases not matched to a gene; V was cut back by 5 bases and J by 3 bases. Here the CDR3 reads CASSPGLAEETQYF. CDR3 bases: TGTGCCAGCAGCCCCGGACTAGCGGAAGAGACCCAGTACTTC.

V gene TRBV7-3 combines with J gene TRBJ2-5; a weak D match, TRBD2 (6 bases). Deletions cut 2 bases from V and 5 bases from J, with 12 bases between. The germline gives CDR1 SGHTA, CDR2 FQGTGA. The CDR3 consists of 14 residues. The CDR3 is CASSLGGAGETQYF. The CDR3 DNA reads TGTGCCAGCAGCTTAGGCGGCGCGGGGGAGACCCAGTACTTC.

This clone has more than one count but fewer than ten. The chain combines TRBV9 with TRBJ1-3; possibly TRBD1 for D (6 bases). Trimming stripped 1 base from V and 4 bases from J, with 18 bases between. The CDR3 length is 17 residues. Germline V gives CDR1 SGDLS, CDR2 YYNGEE. For the CDR3, the DNA is TGTGCCAGCAGCGTATCCGGACAGCCAAGCCAAGGAAACACCATATATTTT. Protein: CASSVSGQPSQGNTIYF.

The V gene is TRBV7-9, the J gene TRBJ1-5, with 7 bases matching TRBD1. Germline CDR1 SEHNR, CDR2 FQNEAQ (reference sequence). Unmatched junction bases numbered 7, after V lost 1 base and J lost 4 bases. The CDR3 is made up of 16 amino acids. The CDR3 protein is CASSLDTGARNQPQHF. The CDR3, as DNA: TGTGCCAGCAGCTTAGATACAGGGGCGAGGAATCAGCCCCAGCATTTT.

The chain recombines TRBV11-2 with TRBJ1-6; D not resolved. Trimming removed 4 bases at V and 11 bases at J, with 12 bases between. This CDR3 is built from 13 residues. Germline CDR1 and CDR2: SGHAT and FQNNGV. CDR3 nucleotide sequence: TGTGCCAGCAGCTCGCAACCCACGGCACCCCTCCACTTT. Its translation: CASSSQPTAPLHF. Filled out from reference TRBV11-2 and TRBJ1-6, the complete variable domain reads EAGVAQSPRYKIIEKRQSVAFWCNPISGHATLYWYQQILGQGPKLLIQFQNNGVVDDSQLPKDRFSAERLKGVDSTLKIQPAKLEDSAVYLCASSSQPTAPLHFGNGTRLTVT.

This clone was seen only a few times. This sample includes further DNA sequences coding for the same CDR3. The chain is built from TRBV2 and TRBJ1-5; 7 bases align to TRBD1. The V and J ends lost 6 bases and 1 base, in that order; junction bases with no gene match: 0. The CDR3 has 13 residues. The germline V gene encodes CDR1 SNHLY and CDR2 FYNNEI. CDR3 nucleotides: TGTGCCAGCAGGGGACAGAGCAATCAGCCCCAGCATTTT. Residues: CASRGQSNQPQHF.

This sequence joins TRBV30 and TRBJ1-1; 7 bases match TRBD1. The CDR3 sequence is 11 residues long. Germline values: CDR1 GTSNPN, CDR2 SVGIG (reference sequence). V lost 5 bases to trimming and J lost 10 bases; unmatched junction nucleotides: 7. The CDR3 bases are TGTGCCTGGGACACAGGGGCGAGAGCTTTCTTT. Its translation: CAWDTGARAFF.

The chain recombines TRBV2 with TRBJ2-3; 7 bases are shared with TRBD2. Germline V gene lookup returns CDR1 SNHLY and CDR2 FYNNEI. V shed 2 bases, J shed 1 base, and the junction held 6 bases outside the gene matches. The CDR3 spans 16 residues. Written as DNA, the CDR3 is TGTGCCAGCAGTGAAAGAAGGGACTACGGCACAGATACGCAGTATTTT. Its protein product is CASSERRDYGTDTQYF.

V and J are TRBV7-6 and TRBJ2-5; D is ambiguous. V shed 3 bases and J shed 5 bases, with 13 bases lying between them. Germline values: CDR1 SGHVS, CDR2 FNYEAQ. This CDR3 contains 14 residues. The CDR3 spells CASSFRSAGETQYF. The DNA for the CDR3 is TGTGCCAGCAGCTTTCGGTCAGCCGGGGAGACCCAGTACTTC.

This clone has only one observation. The chain has TRBV5-1 and TRBJ1-3; D not certain. Trimming removed 2 bases from V and 0 bases from J, with 9 bases in between. Germline V lookup: CDR1 SGHRS, CDR2 YFSETQ. CDR3 length equals 15 residues. CDR3 DNA sequence: TGCGCCAGCAGCTTCGAAGCGTTCTCTGGAAACACCATATATTTT. As protein: CASSFEAFSGNTIYF.

The chain joins TRBV10-1 to TRBJ2-2; 8 nucleotides line up with TRBD2. In germline, CDR1 is WNHNN, CDR2 SYGVQD (reference sequence). With V trimmed by 0 bases and J by 1 base, 1 base remained unmatched. This CDR3 is built from 16 residues. This CDR3 reads CASSESAGGNTGELFF. In DNA form, the CDR3 reads TGCGCCAGCAGTGAGTCGGCGGGGGGGAACACCGGGGAGCTGTTTTTT.

This sequence joins TRBV11-2 and TRBJ2-7; 10 positions match TRBD1. The V and J ends lost 2 bases and 3 bases, in that order; junction bases with no gene match: 7. Germline lookup yields CDR1 SGHAT and CDR2 FQNNGV. This CDR3 region has 16 residues. This CDR3 is CASSLSVTGGVYEQYF. CDR3 bases: TGTGCCAGCAGCTTATCGGTGACAGGGGGCGTCTACGAGCAGTACTTC.

The CDR3 loop is CASGLLGSLNIQYF. As DNA, the CDR3 is TGTGCCAGCGGACTTCTAGGGAGTTTGAACATTCAGTACTTC. The rearrangement uses TRBV5-4 and TRBJ2-4; D might be TRBD2 (5 bases). The germline V gene has CDR1 SGHNT and CDR2 YYREEE (reference sequence). Trimming cost V 7 bases and J 7 bases, with 18 bases left between them. There are 14 residues in the CDR3.

The chain recombines TRBV5-6 with TRBJ2-1, with D tentatively TRBD2 (6 bases). This CDR3 has 15 amino acids. Deletions cut 4 bases from V and 2 bases from J, with 13 bases between. Germline CDR1 is SGHDT and CDR2 is YYEEEE. CDR3 in amino acids: CASSPPSVPYNEQFF. The CDR3, as DNA: TGTGCCAGCAGCCCCCCTAGCGTCCCCTACAATGAGCAGTTCTTC.

The chain employs TRBV13 and TRBJ1-1; the D is unclear. V was shortened by 4 bases and J by 4 bases, with 13 bases between the two germline ends. Germline V lookup: CDR1 PRHDT, CDR2 FYEKMQ (reference sequence). CDR3 size: 14 residues. The CDR3: CASSSLIFGTEAFF. DNA for the CDR3: TGTGCCAGCAGCTCTCTCATCTTCGGCACTGAAGCTTTCTTT.

The chain couples TRBV4-1 to TRBJ1-1; TRBD1 is a possible D gene (6 bases). CDR1 MGHRA and CDR2 YSYEKL come from the germline V gene. The CDR3 totals 15 residues. Trimming cost V 4 bases and J 1 base, with 13 bases left between them. The chain's CDR3 is CASSLQGRGNTEAFF. The CDR3 DNA follows: TGCGCCAGCAGCCTACAGGGCAGGGGGAACACTGAAGCTTTCTTT.

J is TRBJ2-5 and V is TRBV5-1, with 8 bases aligning to TRBD2. V gave up 1 base and J gave up 2 bases; unmatched junction bases: 4. The CDR3 is 15 amino acids. Germline CDR1 and CDR2: SGHRS and YFSETQ. The CDR3 here is CASSLMSGGQETQYF. CDR3 bases: TGCGCCAGCAGCTTGATGAGCGGGGGTCAAGAGACCCAGTACTTC.

Comment on this clone: One end of the junction fails to match germline, which may point to a read error. Other DNA sequences in this specimen translate into the identical CDR3. The chain is built from TRBV13 and TRBJ2-7, with unresolved D. The CDR3 has 13 amino acids. Germline CDR1 reads PRHDT; CDR2 reads FYEKMQ (reference sequence). CDR3 bases: TGCGCCAGCAGCTCGCCCCCCTACTACGAGCAGTACTTC. Translating gives CASSSPPYYEQYF.

This CDR3 is CASSGATTNNEQFF. The CDR3 nucleotides are TGCGCCAGCAGCGGAGCGACGACCAACAATGAGCAGTTCTTC. V and J are TRBV5-1 and TRBJ2-1; D gene ambiguous. CDR1 and CDR2 from the germline V gene are SGHRS and YFSETQ. CDR3 size: 14 residues. Trimming cost V 4 bases and J 5 bases, with 13 bases left between them.